This T cell receptor beta chain was documented in a study of blood T cells in healthy people across ages (dated by TCRdb to about 2015). Background on the whole study: In model experiments, template switching captured about one uniquely barcoded TCR beta cDNA molecule for every two T cells. Donors of different ages were randomly distributed across sequencing lanes to avoid experimental bias. For two donors (one aged 18 to 29 and one aged 80 or older), the study analyzed two additional independent replicas of 1 million unique cDNA reads from the same blood draw. Using deep sequencing normalized with unique cDNA molecular identifiers, the study measured how TCR beta repertoire diversity changes with age. Donors were grouped into four age groups: young (average approximately 15 years), middle-aged (roughly 40), aged (about 60) and long-lived (about 82). Study-wide conclusions, independent of this receptor: Donor CMV infection status was unknown, potentially confounding age-related changes in expanded clonotypes. Conclusive comparison of naive and antigen-experienced compartments was prevented by the profiling of bulk unsorted PBMCs. Compared with the aged group, the long-lived group had more naive CD4+ T cells, fewer expanded clones and increased TCR diversity, a pattern suggesting age selection. Estimates of total diversity based on one million sequenced T cells were considered lower bounds and underestimates. As age increased, observed TCR beta diversity per million T cells dropped in a roughly linear way, and a significant reduction was already evident by age around 41. A strong correlation was found between observed TCR beta diversity and the percentage of naive T cells measured by flow cytometry.

Donors were a few dozen systemically healthy Caucasian individuals from Russia aged 6 to 90 years. Each donor gave approximately 9.3 milliliters of peripheral blood, collected into EDTA-treated Vacutainer tubes. Ficoll-Paque density-gradient centrifugation was used to isolate PBMCs, with at least 6.5 million per sample. Total RNA, at least 6 micrograms per sample, was extracted from PBMCs with Trizol reagent. For every donor, flow cytometry on a PBMC aliquot measured the percentage of naive CD45RAhigh/CD27high T cells. About this clonotype itself: The target of this receptor is not known. Base quality data are lacking; no much larger clone is found one base away.

Receptors were amplified or captured by 5' RACE. The instrument given in TCRdb is Illumina HiSeq 2500. A second PCR of roughly 6 to 11 cycles was run with a J-beta primer mix and a sample-barcoded 5' primer. A template-switch 5' adaptor carrying 12 random nucleotides introduced a unique molecular identifier onto each TCR beta cDNA molecule. Each sample yielded at least 3 million CDR3-containing paired-end reads. The Mint cDNA synthesis kit, primed by a TRBC-specific oligonucleotide, was used to synthesize first-strand cDNA from all RNA. After uracil-DNA glycosylase treatment, a first 18-cycle PCR used universal primers M1SS and BC2_uni_R on all cDNA. On the authors' methods: For normalization, 1 million high-quality reads, each with a distinct molecular identifier, were randomly selected from each sample. Instead of being binned into consensus sequences, reads that shared molecular identifiers were thrown out. MiTCR, run with a Q25 quality threshold and the strictest error-elimination algorithm, handled CDR3 identification, clonotype clustering and error correction. Lower-bound total TCR beta diversity was estimated with a nonparametric unseen species model using Euler transformation. TCRdb trimmed the raw reads at Q25, called clones with MiXCR and kept productive beta chains. Here each entry gathers all rows of one CDR3 protein and keeps the most common genes and DNA. The V and J calls, along with clone size, are taken from TCRdb and not from the paper's own processing. The sample table shows some 370,000 distinct CDR3 sequences, and 52% are seen once. The ten most abundant clones make up 50% to 65% of the sample.

Trimming costs V 0 bases and J 0 bases, and their ends lie 8 bases apart. For CDR1 and CDR2, the germline V gene lists MGHDK and SYGVNS. CDR3 length: 15 amino acids, cysteine to phenylalanine. The only DNA kept is the CDR3, 45 bases in frame from the first base. Sequenced input: blood. The clonotype comes from a man aged 55-75 years in good health. The sequence joins TRBV25-1 to TRBJ1-2, with the D segment identity uncertain. In nucleotides, the sequence is TGTGCCAGCAGTGAATACGGCAGGACTAACTATGGCTACACCTTC. Its protein product is CASSEYGRTNYGYTF.